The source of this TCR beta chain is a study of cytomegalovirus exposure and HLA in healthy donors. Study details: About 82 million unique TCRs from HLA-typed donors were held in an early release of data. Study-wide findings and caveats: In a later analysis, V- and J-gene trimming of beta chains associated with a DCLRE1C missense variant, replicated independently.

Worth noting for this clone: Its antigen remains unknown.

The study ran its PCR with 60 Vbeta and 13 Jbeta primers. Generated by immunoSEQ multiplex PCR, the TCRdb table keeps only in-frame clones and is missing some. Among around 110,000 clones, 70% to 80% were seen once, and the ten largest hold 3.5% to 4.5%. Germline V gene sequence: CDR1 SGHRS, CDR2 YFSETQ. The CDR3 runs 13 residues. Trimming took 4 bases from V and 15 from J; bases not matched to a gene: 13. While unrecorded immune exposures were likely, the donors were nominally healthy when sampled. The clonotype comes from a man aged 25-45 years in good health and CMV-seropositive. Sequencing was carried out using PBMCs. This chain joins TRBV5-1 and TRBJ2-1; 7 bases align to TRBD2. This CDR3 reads CASSVEGGGGGFF. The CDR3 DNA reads TGCGCCAGCAGCGTGGAGGGTGGCGGGGGTGGGTTCTTC.